This TCR beta chain comes out of a study of cytomegalovirus exposure and HLA in healthy donors. The study's findings and limits: Reportedly, cytomegalovirus status was diagnosed with high sensitivity and specificity.

Amplification used 60 Vbeta primers and 13 Jbeta primers. The table came from immunoSEQ multiplex PCR; TCRdb's copy has only in-frame clones and leaves some out. The sample comprises roughly 100,000 clones, approximately 81% of which are singletons, and approximately 1.2% rests with the top ten. J gave up 5 bases and V 0 bases, and 2 bases lay outside the gene matches. CDR1 SGDLS and CDR2 YYNGEE come from the germline V gene. This CDR3 has 14 residues. As to this clone: As yet, its antigen is unknown.

This TCR was recovered from a man aged 25 to 40 in good health and CMV-seronegative. The J gene is TRBJ2-1, the V gene TRBV9, with 7 bases matching TRBD2. The sample taken for sequencing was PBMCs. CDR3: CASSVGLANNEQFF. Written as DNA, the CDR3 is TGTGCCAGCAGCGTAGGACTAGCAAACAATGAGCAGTTCTTC.